This TCR beta chain was retrieved from a study of shared clonotypes between healthy human individuals. Study details: Each donor contributed plates that comprised three CD4 naive, three CD4 memory, two CD8 naive and one CD8 memory.

Some clones are missing from TCRdb's copy, which holds only in-frame ones; the method was immunoSEQ multiplex PCR. Of about a million clones listed, roughly 80% are singletons. Comments on this clone: The antigen remains unidentified. The same CDR3 can be traced to other DNA sequences in this sample.

Partitioning of CD4+ cells yielded a CD45RA+ naive subset and a CD45RA-negative memory subset. The CDR3 length is 14 residues. The germline gives CDR1 SEHNR, CDR2 FQNEAQ (reference sequence). The ends were cut back, 1 base at V and 0 bases at J, with 6 bases in the middle. Findings and caveats of the study: Naive subsets generally had larger estimated richness than memory subsets. The generation probabilities recorded for non-shared clonotypes fell below those of clonotypes shared by all four donors.

The chain joins TRBV7-9 to TRBJ2-5; no definite D call. The receptor was derived from a man younger than 35 in good health. The specimen sequenced was memory CD4+ T cells sorted from blood. Subset: CD45RA-negative fraction. The CDR3 loop reads CASSLGLNQETQYF. CDR3 coding DNA: TGTGCCAGCAGCTTAGGACTCAACCAAGAGACCCAGTACTTC. Full variable domain (remainder filled in from reference TRBV7-9 and TRBJ2-5): DTGVSQNPRHKITKRGQNVTFRCDPISEHNRLYWYRQTLGQGPEFLTYFQNEAQLEKSRLLSDRFSAERPKGSFSTLEIQRTEQGDSAMYLCASSLGLNQETQYFGPGTRLLVL.